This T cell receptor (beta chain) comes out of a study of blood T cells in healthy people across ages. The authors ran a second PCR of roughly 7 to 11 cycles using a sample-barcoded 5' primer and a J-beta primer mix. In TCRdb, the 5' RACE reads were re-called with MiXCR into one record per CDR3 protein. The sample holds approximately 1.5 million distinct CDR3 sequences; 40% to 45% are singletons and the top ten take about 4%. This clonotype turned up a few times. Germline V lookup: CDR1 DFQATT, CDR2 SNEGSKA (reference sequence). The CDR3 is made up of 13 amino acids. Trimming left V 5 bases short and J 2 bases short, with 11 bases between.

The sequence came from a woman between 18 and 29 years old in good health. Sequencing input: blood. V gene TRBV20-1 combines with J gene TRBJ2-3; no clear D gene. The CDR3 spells CSAYGPYTDTQYF. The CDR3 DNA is TGCAGTGCTTATGGACCCTACACAGATACGCAGTATTTT.